This T cell receptor beta chain stems from a study of cytomegalovirus exposure and HLA in healthy donors. The study, taken as a whole, reports: Previous analysis showed most TCR beta V segments were productive about 87% or about 30% of the time.

In regard to this clone: Its antigen is as yet unknown.

The germline gives CDR1 SGDLS, CDR2 YYNGEE. V was clipped by 2 bases and J by 2 bases, with 7 bases between them. This CDR3 is 13 amino acids long. The primer mix had 60 Vbeta and 13 Jbeta primers. Original analysis: The count from a later analysis was 60 million to 85 million unique TCR beta chains, about 10 million of them shared. The repertoire was sequenced with immunoSEQ multiplex PCR; TCRdb's copy has only in-frame clones and lacks some. V, J and clone size derive from that table, while D and trimming were established from the DNA sequence. The table includes around 99,000 clones, roughly 80% detected once.

The sequenced sample consisted of PBMCs. This chain connects TRBV9 to TRBJ1-2; D gene unclear. The TCR originated in a man aged 40-55 years in good health and CMV-seronegative. The CDR3 loop is CASSVTLNYGYTF. CDR3 DNA sequence: TGTGCCAGCAGCGTGACTTTAAACTATGGCTACACCTTC.